A selection of T cell receptor beta chains follows, all from one sample in a study of blood T cell repertoires in COVID-19. Generated by immunoSEQ multiplex PCR, the TCRdb table keeps only in-frame clones and is missing some. There are around 140,000 clones in the sample; 70% to 90% occur only once, and less than 3.5% lies in the top ten. Sample: peripheral blood. These receptors all stem from a human donor with acute or convalescent COVID-19. The donor label of this sample is uncertain. CDR3s include the opening cysteine and the closing phenylalanine or tryptophan.

>TRBV19|TRBJ2-3
CASSIGLAGAMDTQYF
>TRBV7-2|TRBJ2-1
CASNSGRRGGRSYNEQFF
>TRBV19|TRBJ2-5
CASSIPQKTFPKTQYF
>TRBV27|TRBJ1-6
CASSLQGAKNSPLHF
>TRBV9|TRBJ1-2
CASSVDALGTGGGYTF
>TRBV3-1/TRBV3-2|TRBJ2-1
CASSHRTREQFF
>TRBV6-5|TRBJ1-2
CASRANQGYGYTF
>TRBV5-5|TRBJ1-2
CASSLGVSYSHGYTF
>TRBV10-3|TRBJ1-3
CAIFTGRSGNTIYF
>TRBV29-1|TRBJ1-1
CSVVLDRMNTEAFF
>TRBV29-1|TRBJ2-1
CSGTSSDEQFF
>TRBV7-9|TRBJ1-6
CASSLGGPPLHF
>TRBV18|TRBJ1-1
CASSGVVNTEAFF
>TRBV5-5|TRBJ1-2
CASSLVAREVHYGYTF
>TRBV30|TRBJ2-1
CAWSVAGNEQFF
>TRBV3-1/TRBV3-2|TRBJ1-1
CASSPGAWAEAFF
>TRBV27|TRBJ1-3
CASSPGDRIAGNTIYF
>TRBV7-2|TRBJ1-5
CASTDRNQPQHF
>TRBV7-2|TRBJ1-5
CASSSPGNTQPQHF
>TRBV24-1|TRBJ1-2
CATSDLGVNYGYTF
>TRBV5-6|TRBJ1-2
CASSAMTGPDGYTF
>TRBV5-5|TRBJ2-7
CASSLTTGAPYEQYF